A single sample is the source of the 19 T cell receptor beta chains below, sequenced in a study of T-cell memory formation after mild COVID-19. Using its own MiXCR run on the 5' RACE reads, TCRdb lists one record per CDR3 protein. Of about 90,000 distinct CDR3 sequences in the sample, around 16% were seen once. Sequenced input: PBMCs or a T cell subset sorted from them (not recorded which). Source of these receptors: a man younger than 35 who had mild COVID-19 (a few samples of this study predate the infection). Cell type and time point are not known.

This sequence joins TRBV20-1 and TRBJ2-1, with D tentatively TRBD1 (8 bases). The CDR3 length is 17 residues. The germline CDR1 and CDR2 sequences are DFQATT and SNEGSKA (reference sequence). Trimming pared 0 bases from V and 2 bases from J, leaving 17 bases between. The DNA for the CDR3 is TGCAGTGCTAGAGACGGTGAGCGGGGACAGGCCTACAATGAGCAGTTCTTC. Protein: CSARDGERGQAYNEQFF.

This clonotype was counted only a few times. This chain joins TRBV2 and TRBJ2-1; TRBD2 is a possible D gene (5 bases). Germline V gene sequence: CDR1 SNHLY, CDR2 FYNNEI. The CDR3 contains 18 residues. With 4 bases removed from V and 4 bases from J, the gap between germline ends came to 23 bases. The DNA for the CDR3 is TGTGCCAGCAGTGTACCATCTAGAGGGAAGCCGAATTACAATGAGCAGTTCTTC. This gives the protein CASSVPSRGKPNYNEQFF.

This clonotype is labeled medium-sized. V is TRBV5-1 and J is TRBJ2-7; 8 bases are shared with TRBD1. The CDR3 runs to 15 residues. V dropped 0 bases and J dropped 3; count of bases not matched to a gene: 5. The germline gives CDR1 SGHRS, CDR2 YFSETQ. CDR3 sequence: CASSLGGQGHYEQYV. CDR3 DNA: TGCGCCAGCAGCTTGGGTGGACAGGGCCACTACGAGCAGTACGTC.

This clonotype has more than one count but fewer than ten. CDR3 protein: CASSLSGGWDTGELFF. In DNA form, the CDR3 reads TGTGCCAGCAGCTTATCAGGGGGTTGGGACACCGGGGAGCTGTTTTTT. The chain joins TRBV7-6 to TRBJ2-2; 7 bases fit TRBD1. This CDR3 spans 16 amino acids. The germline V gene encodes CDR1 SGHVS and CDR2 FNYEAQ. The ends lost 2 bases at V and 3 bases at J; junction bases unmatched: 6. Filled out from reference TRBV7-6 and TRBJ2-2, the complete variable domain reads GAGVSQSPRYKVTKRGQDVALRCDPISGHVSLYWYRQALGQGPEFLTYFNYEAQQDKSGLPNDRFSAERPEGSISTLTIQRTEQRDSAMYRCASSLSGGWDTGELFFGEGSRLTVL.

The rearrangement uses TRBV7-6 and TRBJ2-3; TRBD2 matches at 7 bases. Germline CDR1 SGHVS, CDR2 FNYEAQ. The CDR3 sequence is 16 residues long. Germline trimming cut 1 base from V and 6 bases from J; bases unmatched to any gene: 10. The CDR3 DNA reads as TGTGCCAGCAGCTTAGAGTTGGGGGGGGATACGGATACGCAGTATTTT. It codes for CASSLELGGDTDTQYF.

This clonotype has at least ten counts. The chain employs TRBV10-3 and TRBJ2-7, with no clear D. V was cut by 0 bases and J by 2 bases, with 11 bases left in between. The CDR3 contains 15 residues. Germline V CDR1 and CDR2: ENHRY, SYGVKD. The CDR3 nucleotides read TGTGCCATCAGTGAGTCGAGAACAACCCCCTACGAGCAGTACTTC. Residues: CAISESRTTPYEQYF.

The genes are TRBV3-1 and TRBJ1-6; D gene ambiguous. CDR3 size: 16 residues. The V end lost 1 base, the J end lost 6 bases, and 13 bases lay between the germline ends. Germline loops: CDR1 LGHDT, CDR2 YNNKEL (reference sequence). The CDR3 DNA sequence: TGTGCCAGCAGCCAAGTTCTGGGATGGGGTAATTCACCCCTCCACTTT. It specifies CASSQVLGWGNSPLHF.

The rearrangement links TRBV4-2 to TRBJ2-2; D call uncertain. V gave up 0 bases and J gave up 7 bases, with 3 bases separating them. The CDR3 has 12 residues. The germline gives CDR1 LGHNA, CDR2 YNFKEQ. CDR3 loop: CASSQESGELFF. CDR3 in DNA: TGTGCCAGCAGCCAAGAAAGCGGGGAGCTGTTTTTT.

This clonotype was seen only a few times. The chain is built from TRBV6-1 and TRBJ2-4; TRBD2 is a possible D gene (6 bases). The ends were cut back, 2 bases at V and 7 bases at J, with 12 bases in the middle. Germline CDR1 and CDR2: MNHNS and SASEGT. The CDR3 length is 14 residues. The CDR3 DNA reads as TGTGCCAGCAGTGAACTGGGTGGGGGGAACATTCAGTACTTC. This translates into CASSELGGGNIQYF.

This clonotype was observed a few times. V and J are TRBV6-2 or TRBV6-3 and TRBJ1-4; D is undetermined. Trimming pared 4 bases from V and 4 bases from J, leaving 7 bases between. There are 13 residues in the CDR3. The germline gives CDR1 MNHEY, CDR2 SVGEGT. CDR3 coding DNA: TGTGCCAGCAGTTGGCGGGATAATGAAAAACTGTTTTTT. Translated: CASSWRDNEKLFF.

This clonotype was seen a few times. The genes are TRBV12-3 or TRBV12-4 and TRBJ1-6; D call uncertain. V lost 1 base, J lost 11 bases, and 6 bases lay in between. This CDR3 is built from 12 residues. The CDR3 DNA reads as TGTGCCAGCAGTTTAGGGGGTACACCCCTCCACTTT. Its protein is CASSLGGTPLHF.

J is TRBJ2-1 and V is TRBV14; D might be TRBD2 (6 bases). Germline V lookup: CDR1 SGHDN, CDR2 FVKESK. Trimming left V 4 bases short and J 15 bases short, with 13 bases between. This CDR3 comprises 11 residues. Written as DNA, the CDR3 is TGTGCCAGCAGCCTTCGGAGGGGTCTGTTCTTC. This encodes CASSLRRGLFF.

In this sample, this clonotype turned up a few times. V gene TRBV7-2 combines with J gene TRBJ2-5; 10 bases line up with TRBD2. Looked up from germline, CDR1 is SGHTA and CDR2 is FQGNSA. This CDR3 spans 18 amino acids. After removal of 2 bases from V and 6 bases from J, the junction contained 15 bases not matched to a gene. This CDR3 reads CASSLLSGSGGPWKTQYF. The CDR3 coding sequence is TGTGCCAGCAGCTTACTTTCGGGTAGCGGGGGGCCCTGGAAGACCCAGTACTTC.

This chain joins TRBV7-9 and TRBJ1-5; TRBD1 aligns across 9 bases. Trimming took 8 bases from V and 3 from J; bases not matched to a gene: 8. Germline CDR1 and CDR2: SEHNR and FQNEAQ (reference sequence). The CDR3 sequence is 15 residues long. The CDR3 is CASEAGTGYNQPQHF. The CDR3 DNA is TGTGCCAGCGAGGCCGGGACAGGGTACAATCAGCCCCAGCATTTT.

This clonotype appeared many times. The chain joins TRBV29-1 to TRBJ1-1; possible D gene TRBD1, 5 bases. The CDR3 consists of 12 residues. Germline CDR1 and CDR2: SQVTM and ANQGSEA. Trimming took off 5 bases at V and 0 bases at J, with 7 bases between the two ends. CDR3 bases: TGCAGCGTTCACAGGATGAACACTGAAGCTTTCTTT. Its translation: CSVHRMNTEAFF.

This clonotype has just one count. This sequence joins TRBV29-1 and TRBJ2-1; 7 positions match TRBD2. Germline V gene lookup returns CDR1 SQVTM and CDR2 ANQGSEA. The CDR3 has 12 amino acids. The CDR3 coding sequence is TGCAGTGATACTAGCGCCCACAATGAGCAGTTCTTC. This translates into CSDTSAHNEQFF.

The chain carries TRBV4-2 and TRBJ2-7; TRBD1 matches 9 bases. Losses at the gene ends were 4 bases for V and 5 bases for J; bases not matched to a gene: 6. Looked up from germline, CDR1 is LGHNA and CDR2 is YNFKEQ. This CDR3 region has 14 residues. The CDR3 reads CASSPAGTGNEQYF. CDR3 nucleotide sequence: TGTGCCAGCAGCCCTGCCGGGACAGGGAACGAGCAGTACTTC.

V is TRBV29-1 and J is TRBJ2-3; TRBD2 matches at 13 bases. The CDR3 loop spans 17 amino acids. V lost 0 bases to trimming and J lost 0 bases; unmatched junction nucleotides: 3. CDR1 SQVTM and CDR2 ANQGSEA come from the germline V gene. CDR3 region: CSVEDGTSGVSTDTQYF. The DNA of the CDR3 is TGCAGCGTTGAAGATGGGACTAGCGGGGTTAGCACAGATACGCAGTATTTT.

This chain links TRBV12-3 or TRBV12-4 with TRBJ2-6, with 9 nucleotides matching TRBD1. The CDR3 extends over 16 amino acids. V shed 5 bases and J 1 base; nucleotides not matched to a gene: 3. CDR3: CASSHGQGSGANVLTF. The CDR3 DNA reads TGTGCCAGCAGTCACGGACAGGGGTCTGGGGCCAACGTCCTGACTTTC.